This TCR beta chain was recovered during a study of CD8+ T cells in alopecia areata. Study-wide background: The study gave treated patients oral tofacitinib at 5 to 10 mg twice daily. The drug, tofacitinib, lasted 6 to 18 months, followed by 6 months off drug.

Separation by sorting yielded CD4+ and CD8+ T cells from PBMCs. RNA extraction and reverse transcription yielded cDNA as sequencing template. The table came from immunoSEQ multiplex PCR; TCRdb's copy has only in-frame clones and leaves some out. The sample lists some 170,000 clones, almost 65% occurring once. Germline CDR1 reads LGHNA; CDR2 reads YNFKEQ. This CDR3 is 11 amino acids long. Trimming took off 2 bases at V and 3 bases at J, with 2 bases between the two ends. The source is a human donor with alopecia areata. V is TRBV4-2 and J is TRBJ2-7; D is ambiguous. The material was CD4+ T cells sorted from blood, obtained at week 0. CDR3 in DNA: TGTGCCAGCAGCCAAAGCTACGAGCAGTACTTC. It is translated as CASSQSYEQYF.